The 24 T cell receptor beta chains in this list originate from one sample, sequenced in a study of cytomegalovirus exposure and HLA in healthy donors. 60 Vbeta and 13 Jbeta primers were used in PCR. The repertoire was sequenced with immunoSEQ multiplex PCR; TCRdb's copy has only in-frame clones and lacks some. The sample includes under 150,000 clones, 78% seen only once; the top ten take about 6.8%. The sequenced sample consisted of PBMCs. These receptors came from a woman aged 40 to 49 in good health and CMV-seropositive.

This chain uses TRBV5-1 with TRBJ2-7; 9 bases match TRBD2. J gave up 4 bases and V 4 bases, and 9 bases lay outside the gene matches. Germline V CDR1 and CDR2: SGHRS, YFSETQ. The CDR3 runs to 15 residues. The CDR3 DNA follows: TGCGCCAGCAGCCCCCTGGCGGGAGGGCCGTACGAGCAGTACTTC. This sequence encodes CASSPLAGGPYEQYF.

The chain links TRBV29-1 to TRBJ2-3; 8 nucleotides line up with TRBD2. Germline-derived CDR1 and CDR2 are SQVTM and ANQGSEA. This CDR3 has 15 residues. V was clipped by 3 bases and J by 0 bases; unmatched bases: 5. This CDR3 is CSVERLAGSTDTQYF. The CDR3 region has the DNA TGCAGCGTTGAGAGGCTAGCGGGCAGCACAGATACGCAGTATTTT.

This clone was observed a few times. The V call is TRBV15, the J call TRBJ2-1; 10 nucleotides match TRBD2. Germline CDR1 LNHNV, CDR2 YYDKDF (reference sequence). V shed 0 bases, J shed 11 bases, and the junction held 7 bases outside the gene matches. There are 15 residues in the CDR3. The CDR3 DNA is TGTGCCACCAGCAGAGATCTAGCGGGGGCGGACAAGCAGTTCTTC. Its protein product is CATSRDLAGADKQFF.

This rearrangement joins TRBV5-6 to TRBJ1-3; 7 bases are shared with TRBD1. The V segment lost 4 bases and the J segment 0 bases; nucleotides outside the gene matches: 4. CDR3 length: 15 amino acids. Germline V gives CDR1 SGHDT, CDR2 YYEEEE. CDR3 nucleotide sequence: TGTGCCAGCAGCCGACAGGGCCGCTCTGGAAACACCATATATTTT. This codes for CASSRQGRSGNTIYF.

This clone was seen just once. This sequence joins TRBV10-2 and TRBJ2-7; TRBD2 is a possible D gene (5 bases). CDR1 WSHSY and CDR2 SAAADI come from the germline V gene. The CDR3 runs to 14 residues. The V end lost 3 bases, the J end lost 3 bases, and 12 bases lay between the germline ends. The CDR3 spells CASSDWLEGYEQYF. The CDR3 DNA is TGCGCCAGCAGTGACTGGCTTGAGGGCTACGAGCAGTACTTC.

This chain links TRBV5-1 with TRBJ1-2; no clear D. Germline-derived CDR1 and CDR2 are SGHRS and YFSETQ. Between the trimmed V and J ends, which lost 4 bases and 0 bases, there was a span of 13 bases. The CDR3 totals 15 residues. CDR3 DNA: TGCGCCAGCAGCACGGAGGGCAAACCTAACTATGGCTACACCTTC. This encodes CASSTEGKPNYGYTF.

V gene TRBV27 combines with J gene TRBJ2-2; unclear D gene. With 5 bases removed from V and 0 bases from J, the gap between germline ends came to 13 bases. The CDR3 has 16 amino acids. Germline assignment: CDR1 MNHEY and CDR2 SMNVEV (reference sequence). CDR3 bases: TGTGCCAGCAGTACACCTATAGCCGCGAACACCGGGGAGCTGTTTTTT. Its protein is CASSTPIAANTGELFF.

This clone has more than one count but fewer than ten. The V gene is TRBV5-1, the J gene TRBJ2-5, with a weak D call TRBD2 (6 bases). The CDR3 has 14 amino acids. V lost 2 bases, J lost 5 bases, and 13 bases lay in between. CDR1 and CDR2 from the germline V gene are SGHRS and YFSETQ. As DNA, the CDR3 is TGCGCCAGCAGCTTTGGAGGGCCTGGGGAGACCCAGTACTTC. This translates into CASSFGGPGETQYF.

This clone was seen a few times. The chain carries TRBV14 and TRBJ2-2; 9 bases align to TRBD2. The germline gives CDR1 SGHDN, CDR2 FVKESK. J was trimmed by 6 bases and V by 2 bases; bases with no gene match: 1. The CDR3 runs 14 residues. In DNA, the CDR3 is TGTGCCAGCAGCCAACTAGCGGGACCCGGGGAGCTGTTTTTT. Encoded protein: CASSQLAGPGELFF.

About this clone itself: Other nucleotide sequences in the sample specify the same CDR3. This chain uses TRBV5-1 with TRBJ1-1; D uncertain. CDR1 and CDR2 from the germline V gene are SGHRS and YFSETQ. The V end lost 2 bases, the J end lost 4 bases, and 9 bases lay between the germline ends. The CDR3 spans 13 residues. Written as DNA, the CDR3 is TGCGCCAGCAGCTTATTCGGGAGCACTGAAGCTTTCTTT. Its protein product is CASSLFGSTEAFF.

This clone has more than one count but fewer than ten. The genes are TRBV19 and TRBJ1-5; D possibly corresponds to TRBD1 (6 bases). The CDR3 spans 15 residues. Germline lookup yields CDR1 LNHDA and CDR2 SQIVND (reference sequence). Trimming pared 5 bases from V and 0 bases from J, leaving 11 bases between. The CDR3 DNA follows: TGTGCCAGTAGTGTGGGACATTTTAGCAATCAGCCCCAGCATTTT. It codes for CASSVGHFSNQPQHF.

This chain links TRBV6-4 with TRBJ2-1; 12 nucleotides match TRBD2. Germline loops: CDR1 MRHNA, CDR2 SNTAGT. This CDR3 region has 15 residues. J lost 3 bases, V lost 6 bases, and 3 bases had no gene match. This CDR3 is CASSMGLAGYNEQFF. The CDR3 coding sequence is TGTGCCAGCAGCATGGGACTAGCGGGCTACAATGAGCAGTTCTTC.

The chain links TRBV13 to TRBJ2-1; D unclear. V lost 5 bases to trimming and J lost 9 bases, with 14 bases between them. The CDR3 is made up of 13 amino acids. The germline V gene encodes CDR1 PRHDT and CDR2 FYEKMQ (reference sequence). CDR3 in DNA: TGTGCCAGCAGCCCCAACTCCAAGCGTGAGCAGTTCTTC. Encoded protein: CASSPNSKREQFF. The whole variable domain, remainder taken from reference TRBV13 and TRBJ2-1, is AAGVIQSPRHLIKEKRETATLKCYPIPRHDTVYWYQQGPGQDPQFLISFYEKMQSDKGSIPDRFSAQQFSDYHSELNMSSLELGDSALYFCASSPNSKREQFFGPGTRLTVL.

The chain joins TRBV7-2 to TRBJ2-7, with TRBD2 matching over 9 bases. This CDR3 is 14 amino acids long. V gave up 6 bases and J gave up 2 bases; unmatched junction bases: 5. Germline V lookup: CDR1 SGHTA, CDR2 FQGNSA. The CDR3 sequence is CASRPLAGPYEQYF. CDR3 DNA: TGTGCCAGCAGACCCCTAGCGGGGCCCTACGAGCAGTACTTC.

The chain joins TRBV19 to TRBJ2-1, with 7 bases fitting TRBD1. CDR1 and CDR2 from the germline V gene are LNHDA and SQIVND (reference sequence). After removal of 10 bases from V and 1 base from J, the junction contained 4 bases not matched to a gene. This CDR3 is 13 amino acids long. The CDR3 DNA sequence: TGTGCCACCCGACAGGGATCCTACAATGAGCAGTTCTTC. It translates to CATRQGSYNEQFF. Drawing the rest from reference TRBV19 and TRBJ2-1, the complete variable domain is DGGITQSPKYLFRKEGQNVTLSCEQNLNHDAMYWYRQDPGQGLRLIYYSQIVNDFQKGDIAEGYSVSREKKESFPLTVTSAQKNPTAFYLCATRQGSYNEQFFGPGTRLTVL.

This chain connects TRBV5-1 to TRBJ2-1; 8 bases align to TRBD2. The CDR3 sequence is 15 residues long. The V and J ends lost 0 bases and 4 bases, in that order; junction bases with no gene match: 3. Germline lookup yields CDR1 SGHRS and CDR2 YFSETQ. CDR3 sequence reads: CASSLAASGYNEQFF. The CDR3, as DNA: TGCGCCAGCAGCTTGGCAGCTAGCGGGTACAATGAGCAGTTCTTC. Full variable domain (outside the CDR3, taken from reference TRBV5-1 and TRBJ2-1): KAGVTQTPRYLIKTRGQQVTLSCSPISGHRSVSWYQQTPGQGLQFLFEYFSETQRNKGNFPGRFSGRQFSNSRSEMNVSTLELGDSALYLCASSLAASGYNEQFFGPGTRLTVL.

The rearrangement links TRBV19 to TRBJ1-4; 7 nucleotides line up with TRBD1. CDR3 length: 14 amino acids. With 3 bases clipped from V and 8 bases from J, the junction kept 6 bases outside the gene matches. Germline CDR1 LNHDA, CDR2 SQIVND (reference sequence). The CDR3 spells CASSIRQGPEKLFF. In DNA, the CDR3 is TGTGCCAGTAGTATCCGACAGGGCCCCGAAAAACTGTTTTTT.

The J gene is TRBJ2-7, the V gene TRBV2; 8 nucleotides align to TRBD1. The CDR3 runs to 14 residues. CDR1 is SNHLY, CDR2 FYNNEI, per germline. The junction had 4 bases not matched to a gene; V was cut back by 4 bases and J by 2 bases. This chain's CDR3 is CASSGDRSTYEQYF. The DNA for the CDR3 is TGTGCCAGCAGTGGGGACAGGAGTACCTACGAGCAGTACTTC.

This clone turned up a few times. The chain combines TRBV6-5 with TRBJ2-6; weak D call: TRBD2 (6 bases). The CDR3 totals 15 residues. The germline V gene encodes CDR1 MNHEY and CDR2 SVGAGI. V was pared by 2 bases and J by 2 bases, with 7 bases between. CDR3 bases: TGTGCCAGCAGTTACCGGAGGGCTGGGGCCAACGTCCTGACTTTC. It yields the protein CASSYRRAGANVLTF.

The chain joins TRBV2 to TRBJ2-5; D remains unclear. V lost 7 bases to trimming and J lost 4 bases, with 7 bases between them. The CDR3 has 11 amino acids. Germline V gene sequence: CDR1 SNHLY, CDR2 FYNNEI. CDR3 protein: CASTRLETQYF. The CDR3 DNA is TGTGCCAGCACTCGACTAGAGACCCAGTACTTC.

The chain recombines TRBV15 with TRBJ2-3, with D unclear. V dropped 0 bases and J dropped 0 bases, with 7 bases sitting between them. This CDR3 is 15 amino acids long. The germline V gene has CDR1 LNHNV and CDR2 YYDKDF (reference sequence). The CDR3 reads CATSREATSTDTQYF. The CDR3, as DNA: TGTGCCACCAGCAGAGAAGCAACTAGCACAGATACGCAGTATTTT. The full variable domain, completed using reference TRBV15 and TRBJ2-3, is DAMVIQNPRYQVTQFGKPVTLSCSQTLNHNVMYWYQQKSSQAPKLLFHYYDKDFNNEADTPDNFQSRRPNTSFCFLDIRSPGLGDTAMYLCATSREATSTDTQYFGPGTRLTVL.

This chain connects TRBV15 to TRBJ2-5, with 12 bases aligning to TRBD2. The end of the DNA fits TRBJ2-7 better, so the J call may be wrong. Germline V gene data show CDR1 as LNHNV and CDR2 as YYDKDF (reference sequence). This CDR3 is 16 amino acids long. The CDR3 region has the DNA TGTGCCACCAGCAGAGGGACTAGCGGGATCAGCTACGAGCAGTACTTC. Translated, it gives CATSRGTSGISYEQYF.

The chain has TRBV4-2 and TRBJ1-2; 7 nucleotides match TRBD1. Germline V gene sequence: CDR1 LGHNA, CDR2 YNFKEQ. Losses at the gene ends were 0 bases for V and 4 bases for J; bases not matched to a gene: 5. This CDR3 comprises 15 residues. The CDR3 region has the DNA TGTGCCAGCAGCCAAGAGGGACAGTGGGCCTATGGCTACACCTTC. Encoded protein: CASSQEGQWAYGYTF.

This chain uses TRBV6-5 with TRBJ2-7; TRBD1 matches at 8 bases. CDR1 and CDR2 (germline): MNHEY, SVGAGI. J was trimmed by 0 bases and V by 6 bases; bases with no gene match: 7. The CDR3 sequence is 15 residues long. In nucleotides, the CDR3 is TGTGCCAGCAGCCGGGACAGGCCCTTCTCCTACGAGCAGTACTTC. This translates into CASSRDRPFSYEQYF.